This is a list of T cell receptor beta chains from one sample in a study of blood T cell repertoires in COVID-19. Sequencing was performed with immunoSEQ multiplex PCR; in TCRdb, only in-frame clones are kept and a portion is missing. The sample has around 80,000 clones; around 80% are singletons. The specimen was peripheral blood. The receptors derive from a human donor in a cohort sampled during active COVID-19. Both conserved end residues are part of each CDR3. Each record gives: CDR3 DNA, CDR3 protein, J gene, D gene, V gene, clone size. The D gene is left open where the match is weak. Clone size, where shown, is once, few, many, or a class for clones that have expanded.

TGTGCCATCAGCTTTAGCGGGGGGACCTCCTACAATGAGCAGTTCTTC CAISFSGGTSYNEQFF TRBJ2-1 TRBD2 TRBV10-3 -
TGTGCCAGCAGCTTAGCAGTGACAGGGGTTGAGACCCAGTACTTC CASSLAVTGVETQYF TRBJ2-5 TRBD1 TRBV7-7 -
TGTGCCAGCAGCTTCAGCGGGGATGGAGATACGCAGTATTTT CASSFSGDGDTQYF TRBJ2-3 TRBD2 TRBV9 -
TGTGCCAGCAGCGTAGAGGGAGGGGTGGCAGATACGCAGTATTTT CASSVEGGVADTQYF TRBJ2-3 TRBD2 TRBV9 few
TGTGCCAGCAGCTCGGGACTCGACAATGAGCAGTTCTTC CASSSGLDNEQFF TRBJ2-1 - TRBV7-2 -
TGTGCCAGCAGTCGAAGGGACAGGGGCACAGATACGCAGTATTTT CASSRRDRGTDTQYF TRBJ2-3 TRBD1 TRBV5-8 -
TGTGCCAGCAGCGTAGCGGACAGGGCTAATTCACCCCTCCACTTT CASSVADRANSPLHF TRBJ1-6 TRBD1 TRBV9 -
TGTGCCAGCAGCCCCGGGACAGCAAATGAAAAACTGTTTTTT CASSPGTANEKLFF TRBJ1-4 TRBD1 TRBV11-1 -
TGTGCCAGCAGCGGATCACAGGGGGTCACCGGGGAGCTGTTTTTT CASSGSQGVTGELFF TRBJ2-2 TRBD1 TRBV9 -
TGTGCCACCGGGACAGGGGGTACAGATACGCAGTATTTT CATGTGGTDTQYF TRBJ2-3 TRBD1 TRBV10-3 -
TGCGCCAGCAGCTTGGGGGCTGCCACTAGCACAGATACGCAGTATTTT CASSLGAATSTDTQYF TRBJ2-3 - TRBV5-1 -
TGTGCCAGTAGTGGGACTAGCGGGGGCATACGCACAGATACGCAGTATTTT CASSGTSGGIRTDTQYF TRBJ2-3 TRBD2 TRBV19 -
TGTGCCAGCAGCCCGCGGGAAAAGTCCTACAATGAGCAGTTCTTC CASSPREKSYNEQFF TRBJ2-1 - TRBV9 -
TGCAGCGTTGGAGACTTGAGCTCCTACGAGCAGTACTTC CSVGDLSSYEQYF TRBJ2-7 - TRBV29-1 -
TGTGCCAGCAGCCCGAGGGGGCCCAATCAGCCCCAGCATTTT CASSPRGPNQPQHF TRBJ1-5 TRBD1 TRBV11-2 few
TGTGCCAGCAGTTTAAGGGTGGCGGGAGAGACCCAGTACTTC CASSLRVAGETQYF TRBJ2-5 - TRBV27 -
TGTGCCGGGGGGACAGACACAGGGGCGCCCCAGCATTTT CAGGTDTGAPQHF TRBJ1-5 TRBD1 TRBV6-5 -
TGTGCCAGCAGCAAAGCGCTCGGGGAATACTATTCGGAGAACGAGCAGTACTTC CASSKALGEYYSENEQYF TRBJ2-7 - TRBV21-1 once
TGTGCCAGCAGTCTTCCTGACAGGGACCCCACAGATACGCAGTATTTT CASSLPDRDPTDTQYF TRBJ2-3 TRBD1 TRBV28 -
TGCGCCAGCAGCCAAGGTGGGACAGCAAATGAAAAACTGTTTTTT CASSQGGTANEKLFF TRBJ1-4 TRBD1 TRBV4-1 -
TGTGCCAGTAGTATAAGGGGTATCGCGAACACCGGGGAGCTGTTTTTT CASSIRGIANTGELFF TRBJ2-2 - TRBV19 -
TGTGCCAGCTCCCCGGGACAGGGGGGACAGCCCCAGCATTTT CASSPGQGGQPQHF TRBJ1-5 TRBD1 TRBV18 -
TGTGCCAGTAAGCCGGGACAGGGAACCTACGAGCAGTACTTC CASKPGQGTYEQYF TRBJ2-7 TRBD1 TRBV6-6 -
TGTGCCATCAGTGGATCCGGGACTCTTAACACCGGGGAGCTGTTTTTT CAISGSGTLNTGELFF TRBJ2-2 - TRBV10-3 -
TGTGCCAGCAGTTGGGGAGGGGTCACTGAAGCTTTCTTT CASSWGGVTEAFF TRBJ1-1 - TRBV28 -
TGCAGCGTCGTATCCTACAATGAGCAGTTCTTC CSVVSYNEQFF TRBJ2-1 - TRBV29-1 -
TGTGCCAGCAGCCCCCGCCGAGGGGGGGGCTACAATGAGCAGTTCTTC CASSPRRGGGYNEQFF TRBJ2-1 - TRBV3-1/TRBV3-2 -
TGTGCCAGCAGCTTATACTCAGGGGATACCCAGTACTTC CASSLYSGDTQYF TRBJ2-5 - TRBV11-2 few
TGTGCCAGCTCGTCCTTACCCCCGACAGTACACTACGAGCAGTACTTC CASSSLPPTVHYEQYF TRBJ2-7 - TRBV18 once
TGTGCCAGCAGCTCAAGGGGGCGCACTGAAGCTTTCTTT CASSSRGRTEAFF TRBJ1-1 TRBD1 TRBV5-6 -
TGTGCCAGCAGGGGAGTCGGGGGTAGCAATCAGCCCCAGCATTTT CASRGVGGSNQPQHF TRBJ1-5 - TRBV6-5 -